This T cell receptor (beta chain) was sequenced during a study of T-cell reconstitution after alpha-beta-depleted transplantation in children. Overall study findings and caveats: Surviving recipient T cells and thymic progenitors produced the high day-60 TCRbeta diversity seen in some patients. Alpha-beta T cells about two months after transplant reportedly derived from several hundred expanded graft clones. A year had passed since transplant, and T-cell counts and diversity by then came mostly from newly produced T cells.

Unique molecular identifiers were used to barcode this TCRbeta library. TCRdb re-called the PCR reads with MiXCR, one entry per CDR3 protein. The top ten hold 23% of the sample, which has 250,000 to 300,000 distinct CDR3 sequences, around a tenth seen once. This CDR3 comprises 15 residues. From germline, CDR1 is MNHEY and CDR2 SMNVEV (reference sequence). Trimming took off 5 bases at V and 0 bases at J, with 8 bases between the two ends. This clonotype was found many times. The antigen remains unidentified. The sequence derives from a male patient between 2 and 15 years old who had a stem cell transplant for chronic granulomatous disease, so the T cells may come from the graft donor. The chain recombines TRBV27 with TRBJ2-6, with D uncertain. The source was peripheral blood, collected 180 days after TCRalphabeta/CD19-depleted stem cell transplant. The CDR3 coding sequence is TGTGCCAGCAGTCCGCGAGGCTCTGGGGCCAACGTCCTGACTTTC. It encodes CASSPRGSGANVLTF.